A single sample gave rise to the 8 T cell receptor beta chains below, sequenced in a study of cytomegalovirus exposure and HLA in healthy donors (dated by TCRdb to 2016 to 2017). Library construction relied on the immunoSEQ multiplex PCR assay. A mixture of 60 forward primers for TCR Vbeta segments and 13 reverse primers for TCR Jbeta segments was used in the multiplex PCR. Held by TCRdb, this immuneACCESS table contains in-frame sequences only and omits some clones. Under half of the omission traces to an unresolved V gene where checked; the cause of the rest is unknown. The sample yields about 140,000 clones; 8.9% were counted once. Of the sample, roughly 6.4% falls within the top ten clones. Sequenced sample: PBMCs. All receptors come from a woman aged 35 to 49 in good health and CMV-seropositive.

Comments on this clone: Other DNA sequences from this sample encode an identical CDR3 as well. J is TRBJ2-2 and V is TRBV5-4; D might be TRBD2 (7 bases). The CDR3 has 14 amino acids. V shed 2 bases and J shed 5 bases, with 10 bases lying between them. CDR1 and CDR2 (germline): SGHNT, YYREEE (reference sequence). CDR3: CASSLGRGTGELFF. The CDR3 DNA reads TGTGCCAGCAGCTTAGGGAGGGGGACCGGGGAGCTGTTTTTT.

There are a few counts of this clone. This chain links TRBV9 with TRBJ2-1; D gene ambiguous. V lost 0 bases to trimming and J lost 0 bases, with 7 bases between them. CDR3 length: 15 residues. Germline loops: CDR1 SGDLS, CDR2 YYNGEE. DNA of the CDR3: TGTGCCAGCAGCGTAGAGCTTTTCTCCTACAATGAGCAGTTCTTC. Its translation is CASSVELFSYNEQFF.

V and J are TRBV6-5 and TRBJ1-1; no reliable D call. From germline, CDR1 is MNHEY and CDR2 SVGAGI. The CDR3 spans 13 residues. V dropped 2 bases and J dropped 0 bases, with 4 bases sitting between them. DNA for the CDR3: TGTGCCAGCAGTTACCAGTTGAACACTGAAGCTTTCTTT. Its translation: CASSYQLNTEAFF.

This chain connects TRBV20-1 to TRBJ1-1; maybe TRBD1 (6 bases). This CDR3 region has 11 residues. CDR1 DFQATT and CDR2 SNEGSKA come from the germline V gene (reference sequence). Trimming stripped 4 bases from V and 10 bases from J, with 13 bases between. In DNA, the CDR3 is TGCAGTGCTACCAGAGGGGGGGGAGCTTTCTTT. Protein product: CSATRGGGAFF.

The V gene is TRBV9, the J gene TRBJ1-3; possible D gene TRBD1, 5 bases. This CDR3 spans 15 amino acids. Trimming removed 3 bases from V and 7 bases from J, with 17 bases in between. In germline, CDR1 is SGDLS, CDR2 YYNGEE. CDR3 in amino acids: CASSGGLGSRNTIYF. For the CDR3, the DNA is TGTGCCAGCAGCGGGGGACTGGGCTCTCGTAACACCATATATTTT.

This clone occurred a few times. This rearrangement joins TRBV2 to TRBJ1-2, with unresolved D. The CDR3 extends over 14 amino acids. Germline V gene lookup returns CDR1 SNHLY and CDR2 FYNNEI. Trimming stripped 2 bases from V and 6 bases from J, with 13 bases between. The CDR3, as DNA: TGTGCCAGCAGTGAAAGTGGCCCCGAGGATGGCTACACCTTC. Amino acids: CASSESGPEDGYTF.

This clone was observed a handful of times. The rearrangement links TRBV2 to TRBJ1-2; no firm D call. Trimming shortened V by 0 bases and J by 0 bases, and 8 bases separated the two germline ends. Germline CDR1 and CDR2: SNHLY and FYNNEI. The CDR3 is made up of 15 amino acids. The DNA for the CDR3 is TGTGCCAGCAGTGAAGCGGAGGGAGCTAACTATGGCTACACCTTC. Its protein is CASSEAEGANYGYTF. Supplemented by reference TRBV2 and TRBJ1-2, the full variable domain reads EPEVTQTPSHQVTQMGQEVILRCVPISNHLYFYWYRQILGQKVEFLVSFYNNEISEKSEIFDDQFSVERPDGSNFTLKIRSTKLEDSAMYFCASSEAEGANYGYTFGSGTRLTVV.

This clone was observed a handful of times. The chain uses TRBV2 and TRBJ2-3; 15 bases are shared with TRBD2. In germline, CDR1 is SNHLY, CDR2 FYNNEI. CDR3 length: 18 amino acids. V lost 5 bases, J lost 0 bases, and 6 bases stayed unmatched. In DNA form, the CDR3 reads TGTGCCAGCAGTTGGGGGACTAGCGGGGGGTGGAGCACAGATACGCAGTATTTT. Translation: CASSWGTSGGWSTDTQYF.